This T cell receptor (beta chain) was observed in a study of blood T cells in healthy people across ages. As for this clonotype: It may be a read error: a sequence one base away is much more abundant.

CDR1 and CDR2 (germline): SQVTM, ANQGSEA. This CDR3 region has 13 residues. With a J-beta primer mix and a sample-barcoded 5' primer, a second PCR ran about 6 to 11 cycles. MiXCR, applied by TCRdb to the 5' RACE reads, yields one record per CDR3 protein. The data hold some 1.5 million distinct CDR3 sequences, with under 30% observed a single time. V and J are TRBV29-1 and TRBJ2-5; 7 positions agree with TRBD1. The J call is uncertain, as TRBJ2-7 better fits the DNA end. The specimen sequenced was blood. The sequence derives from a woman between 25 and 40 years old in good health. CDR3 region: CGAETGQPYEQYF. The CDR3 nucleotides read TGCGGCGCAGAGACAGGGCAACCTTACGAGCAGTACTTC.